This T cell receptor (beta chain) came from a study of monozygotic twins with inflammatory bowel disease. Study conclusions and caveats: A distinction between different T cell subtypes was not possible.

Note on this clonotype: Its antigen is unidentified.

CDR1 and CDR2 (germline): MDHEN, SYDVKM. This CDR3 spans 12 amino acids. Each of TCRalpha and TCRbeta cDNA went through two nested PCRs, lasting approximately 16 and 10 cycles. TCRdb reprocessed the 5' RACE reads and stores each CDR3 protein as one record, lacking DNA. The sample holds about 420,000 distinct CDR3 sequences. The chain joins TRBV28 to TRBJ2-7. The sample consisted of blood. The sequence was collected from a human donor with ulcerative colitis or Crohn's disease, or a healthy co-twin of an affected twin (not recorded which). The CDR3 protein is CASRGTLYEQYF.